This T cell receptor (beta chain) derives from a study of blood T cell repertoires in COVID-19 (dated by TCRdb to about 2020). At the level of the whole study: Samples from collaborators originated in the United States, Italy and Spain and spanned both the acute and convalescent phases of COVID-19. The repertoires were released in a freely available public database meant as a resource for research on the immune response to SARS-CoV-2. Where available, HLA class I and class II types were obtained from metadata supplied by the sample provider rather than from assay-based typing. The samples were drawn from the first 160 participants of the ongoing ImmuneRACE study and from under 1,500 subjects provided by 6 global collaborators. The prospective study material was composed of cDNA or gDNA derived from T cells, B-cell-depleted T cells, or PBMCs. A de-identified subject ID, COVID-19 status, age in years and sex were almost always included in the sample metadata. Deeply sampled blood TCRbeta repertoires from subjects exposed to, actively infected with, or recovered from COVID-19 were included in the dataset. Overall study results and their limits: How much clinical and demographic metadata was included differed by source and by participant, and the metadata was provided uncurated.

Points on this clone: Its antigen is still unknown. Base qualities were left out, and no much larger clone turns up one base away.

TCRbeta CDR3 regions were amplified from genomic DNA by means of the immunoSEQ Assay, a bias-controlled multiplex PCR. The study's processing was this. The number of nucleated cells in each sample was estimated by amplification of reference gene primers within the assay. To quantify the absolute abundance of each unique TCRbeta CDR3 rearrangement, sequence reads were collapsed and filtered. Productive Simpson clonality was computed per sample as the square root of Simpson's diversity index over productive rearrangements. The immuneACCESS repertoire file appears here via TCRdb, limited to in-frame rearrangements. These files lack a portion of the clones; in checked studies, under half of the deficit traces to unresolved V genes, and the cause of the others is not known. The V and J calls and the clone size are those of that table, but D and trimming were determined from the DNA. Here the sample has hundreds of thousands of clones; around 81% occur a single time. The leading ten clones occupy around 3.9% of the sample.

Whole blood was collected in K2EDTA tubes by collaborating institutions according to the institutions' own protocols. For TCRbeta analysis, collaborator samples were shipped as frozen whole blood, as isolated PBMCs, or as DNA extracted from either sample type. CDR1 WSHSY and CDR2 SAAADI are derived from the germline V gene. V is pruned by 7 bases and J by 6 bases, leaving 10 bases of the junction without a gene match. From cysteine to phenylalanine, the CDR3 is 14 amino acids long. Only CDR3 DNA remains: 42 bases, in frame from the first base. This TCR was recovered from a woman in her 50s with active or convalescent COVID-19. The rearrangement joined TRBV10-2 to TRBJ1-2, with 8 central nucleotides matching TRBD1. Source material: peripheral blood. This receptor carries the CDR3 CASTDRGRLHGYTF. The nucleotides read TGCGCCAGCACCGACAGGGGAAGGTTACATGGCTACACCTTC.